This T cell receptor beta chain was obtained from a study of cytomegalovirus exposure and HLA in healthy donors. Germline V gene lookup returns CDR1 SGHRS and CDR2 YFSETQ. Trimming took 0 bases from V and 1 from J; bases not matched to a gene: 5. The CDR3 runs to 16 residues. Amplification used 60 Vbeta primers and 13 Jbeta primers. Using immunoSEQ multiplex PCR, the repertoire was profiled, and TCRdb retains in-frame clones only, with some absent. Here the sample table reports about 140,000 clones. The chain carries TRBV5-1 and TRBJ2-3, with 7 bases matching TRBD2. Material: PBMCs. The receptor was derived from a woman aged 18-30 years in good health and CMV-seronegative. CDR3 region: CASSLGSGGGTDTQYF. Written as DNA, the CDR3 is TGCGCCAGCAGCTTGGGGTCGGGAGGCGGCACAGATACGCAGTATTTT.